The entry below gives a single TCR beta chain sequence along with its context. Trimming cost V 2 bases and J 10 bases; bases outside gene matches: 7. Germline V CDR1 and CDR2: SGDLS, YYNGEE. The CDR3 length is 14 residues. PCR was performed using 60 Vbeta and 13 Jbeta primers. Profiled with immunoSEQ multiplex PCR; TCRdb holds only in-frame clones, not every one. The table has tens of thousands of clones, around 69% seen once. The data belong to a study of cytomegalovirus exposure and HLA in healthy donors. The sample consisted of PBMCs. The chain is built from TRBV9 and TRBJ2-1, with 9 bases aligning to TRBD2. This clonotype was obtained from a human donor in good health. The CDR3 sequence is CASSVGTSMGEQFF. The CDR3 nucleotides are TGTGCCAGCAGCGTGGGGACTAGCATGGGGGAGCAGTTCTTC.